This TCR beta chain stems from a study of beta chain features in type 1 diabetes. Study information: Patients did not differ from healthy donors in age, gender or cell yield. General study points: Fewer insertions but more deletions were seen at VDJ junctions in type 1 diabetes patients. There was a moderate but significant shortening of TCRB CDR3s in all four CD4+ subsets of Type 1 diabetes patients. In patients and controls equally, PCR might favor templates that are shorter. Across patients, naive, central memory and Treg TCRB repertoires exhibited apparently greater similarity than was observed across healthy donors.

Germline CDR1 is MDHEN and CDR2 is SYDVKM. The CDR3 consists of 13 residues. V lost 3 bases and J 8 bases, leaving 13 bases between the germline ends. Concerning this clone: Its antigen remains unknown.

Expressed TCRB transcripts were sequenced after all isolated RNA was converted to cDNA. The repertoire was sequenced with immunoSEQ multiplex PCR; TCRdb's copy has only in-frame clones and lacks some. The repertoire includes a few hundred thousand clones, over 9% of them detected once, and over 0.45% sits in the top ten. The source is a man aged 25-45 years with type 1 diabetes. The V and J genes are TRBV28 and TRBJ1-2; D not resolved. Material for sequencing was central memory CD4+ T cells from blood. CDR3 nucleotides: TGTGCCAGCAGTTTCGTTCGGGAGGGCGGCTACACCTTC. The encoded protein is CASSFVREGGYTF.